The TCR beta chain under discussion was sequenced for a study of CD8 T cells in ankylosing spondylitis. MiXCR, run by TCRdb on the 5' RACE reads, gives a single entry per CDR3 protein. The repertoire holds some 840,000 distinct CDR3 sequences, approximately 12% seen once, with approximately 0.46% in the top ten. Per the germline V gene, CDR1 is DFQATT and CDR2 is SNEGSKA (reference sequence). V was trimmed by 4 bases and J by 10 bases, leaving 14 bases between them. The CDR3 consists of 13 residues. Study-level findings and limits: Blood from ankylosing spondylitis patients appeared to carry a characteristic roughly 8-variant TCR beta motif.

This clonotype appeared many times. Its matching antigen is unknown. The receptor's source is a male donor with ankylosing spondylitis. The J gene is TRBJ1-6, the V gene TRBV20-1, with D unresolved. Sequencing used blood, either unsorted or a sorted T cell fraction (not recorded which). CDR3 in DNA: TGCAGTGCTAACTGGGCGGGTGACTCACCCCTCCACTTT. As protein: CSANWAGDSPLHF.